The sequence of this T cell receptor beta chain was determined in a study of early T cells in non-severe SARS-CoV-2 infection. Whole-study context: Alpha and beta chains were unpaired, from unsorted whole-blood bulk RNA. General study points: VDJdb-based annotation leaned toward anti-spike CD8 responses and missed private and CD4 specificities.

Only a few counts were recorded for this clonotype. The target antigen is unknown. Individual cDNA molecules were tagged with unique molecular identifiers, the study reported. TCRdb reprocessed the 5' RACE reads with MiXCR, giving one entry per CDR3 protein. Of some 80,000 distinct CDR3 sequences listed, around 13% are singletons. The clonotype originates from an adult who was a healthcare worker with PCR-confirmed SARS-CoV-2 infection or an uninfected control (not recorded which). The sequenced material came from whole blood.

CDR3 in amino acids: CAIMGDRDGYTF. CDR3 DNA sequence: TGTGCCATCATGGGGGACAGGGATGGCTACACCTTC. The chain couples TRBV10-3 to TRBJ1-2; TRBD1 aligns across 9 bases. V trimming: 7 bases; J trimming: 6 bases; junction bases outside the gene matches: 3. Germline lookup yields CDR1 ENHRY and CDR2 SYGVKD. The CDR3 runs to 12 residues.